One and the same sample provided the 10 T cell receptor beta chains below, sequenced in a study of response to subunit inactivated influenza vaccine. MiXCR, applied by TCRdb to the RT-PCR reads, yields one record per CDR3 protein. The table shows 650,000 or so distinct CDR3 sequences, with approximately 14% occurring only once. Source: PBMCs from blood, taken roughly 15 days before vaccination. The receptor set was obtained from a man aged 50 or older who received an inactivated influenza vaccine.

The CDR3 region has the DNA TGCGCCAGCAGCCCACCTGGGACAGGGAGGTTAAGCGAGCAGTACTTC. Translated, it gives CASSPPGTGRLSEQYF. The chain links TRBV5-1 to TRBJ2-7, with 9 bases identical to TRBD1. V gave up 4 bases and J gave up 6 bases; unmatched junction bases: 14. CDR1 and CDR2 from the germline V gene are SGHRS and YFSETQ. This CDR3 is 16 amino acids long.

This clonotype appeared many times. The DNA for the CDR3 is TGTGCCAGCAGTACTGCGTTTGGAAACACCATATATTTT. Its translation is CASSTAFGNTIYF. The chain employs TRBV6-5 and TRBJ1-3; D is uncertain. The CDR3 has 13 amino acids. V lost 5 bases, J lost 3 bases, and 8 bases lay in between. Per the germline V gene, CDR1 is MNHEY and CDR2 is SVGAGI.

This chain connects TRBV10-3 to TRBJ2-7, with D perhaps TRBD1 or TRBD2 (5 bases each). The germline gives CDR1 ENHRY, CDR2 SYGVKD. The CDR3 is 14 residues long. Trimming removed 3 bases from V and 1 base from J, with 10 bases in between. CDR3 DNA sequence: TGTGCCATCAGTGATCTCAGGGAGTCCTACGAGCAGTACTTC. Translating it yields CAISDLRESYEQYF.

This chain connects TRBV6-1 to TRBJ2-3; D ambiguous. The CDR3 contains 16 residues. The germline V gene has CDR1 MNHNS and CDR2 SASEGT. With 6 bases removed from V and 1 base from J, the gap between germline ends came to 17 bases. The CDR3 sequence: CASSPVGVRRTDTQYF. In DNA, the CDR3 is TGTGCCAGCAGCCCCGTTGGCGTCAGACGCACAGATACGCAGTATTTT.

This clonotype came up a few times. The rearrangement joins TRBV2 to TRBJ2-6, with a possible D match to TRBD2 (5 bases). With 2 bases removed from V and 0 bases from J, the gap between germline ends came to 17 bases. The CDR3 spans 19 residues. Germline assignment: CDR1 SNHLY and CDR2 FYNNEI. This CDR3 is CASSEPGLADISGANVLTF. The CDR3 coding sequence is TGTGCCAGCAGTGAACCCGGGCTAGCCGATATCTCTGGGGCCAACGTCCTGACTTTC.

V is TRBV20-1 and J is TRBJ2-7; a weak D match, TRBD2 (5 bases). There are 13 residues in the CDR3. V shed 7 bases and J shed 2 bases, with 15 bases lying between them. Germline-derived CDR1 and CDR2 are DFQATT and SNEGSKA (reference sequence). This CDR3 reads CSGASRRAYEQYF. Written as DNA, the CDR3 is TGCAGTGGCGCTAGCCGACGAGCCTACGAGCAGTACTTC.

This clonotype has only a few counts. This sequence joins TRBV6-5 and TRBJ2-7; D not certain. This CDR3 has 14 residues. The V gene lost 0 bases and the J gene lost 2 bases, with 8 bases spanning the gap. Germline V gene lookup returns CDR1 MNHEY and CDR2 SVGAGI. CDR3 in amino acids: CASSYSASTYEQYF. DNA of the CDR3: TGTGCCAGCAGTTACTCGGCGAGCACCTACGAGCAGTACTTC.

This clonotype was counted many times. The V and J genes are TRBV27 and TRBJ2-3, with D possibly matching TRBD2 (6 bases). CDR1 is MNHEY and CDR2 is SMNVEV in the germline V gene (reference sequence). V was pared by 3 bases and J by 4 bases, with 14 bases between. This CDR3 contains 15 residues. The CDR3 nucleotides are TGTGCCAGCAGTTTTGGGGACTTTCCCCCAGATACGCAGTATTTT. It specifies CASSFGDFPPDTQYF.

The genes are TRBV4-3 and TRBJ2-2; D is uncertain. CDR1 is LGHNA and CDR2 is YSLEER in the germline V gene. V was trimmed by 4 bases and J by 6 bases, leaving 18 bases between them. The CDR3 is 16 residues long. CDR3 coding DNA: TGCGCCAGCAGCCTTGGACGGGCTTGGGTGGCCGGGGAGCTGTTTTTT. Its protein product is CASSLGRAWVAGELFF.

The gene calls are TRBV20-1 and TRBJ1-4; D gene uncertain. CDR3 length: 15 residues. Germline CDR1 and CDR2: DFQATT and SNEGSKA (reference sequence). Trimming removed 0 bases from V and 7 bases from J, with 15 bases in between. CDR3 nucleotide sequence: TGCAGTGCTAGAGATCTAAAGGACTGGGCTGAAAAACTGTTTTTT. This translates into CSARDLKDWAEKLFF.